This entry lists 21 T cell receptor beta chains sequenced from one sample in a study of neoadjuvant anti-PD-1 for oral cavity cancer (dated by TCRdb to the early 2020s). Read against the paper, the sample's time point label means: before neoadjuvant nivolumab. The library came from the immunoSEQ multiplex PCR assay. Entries here come from immuneACCESS through TCRdb and include only in-frame sequences with V and J called. Some clones fail to appear in such tables; in the studies checked, an unresolved V gene covers under half of the shortfall, and the cause of the remainder is unknown. The sample table contains approximately 7,100 clones; only one count was recorded for 70% to 75% of them. The top ten clonotypes cover 2.5% to 3.5% of the sample. This specimen consisted of PBMCs, obtained before nivolumab (anti-PD-1) treatment. The receptors were sampled from a person aged 35-80 years with oral cavity squamous cell carcinoma.

The chain couples TRBV6-1 to TRBJ2-5, with 13 positions matching TRBD2. V shed 5 bases and J 4 bases; nucleotides not matched to a gene: 4. The CDR3 is 15 amino acids. Germline V gene lookup returns CDR1 MNHNS and CDR2 SASEGT. The CDR3 here is CASSSTSGGVETQYF. For the CDR3, the DNA is TGTGCCAGCAGTTCCACTAGCGGGGGGGTAGAGACCCAGTACTTC.

V usage is TRBV5-1 and J usage is TRBJ2-1; D might be TRBD2 (5 bases). Trimming took off 0 bases at V and 9 bases at J, with 13 bases between the two ends. The V gene's germline CDR1 is SGHRS and CDR2 YFSETQ. The CDR3 sequence is 14 residues long. This chain's CDR3 is CASSLAGSGREQFF. The CDR3 bases are TGCGCCAGCAGCTTGGCGGGGAGCGGCCGTGAGCAGTTCTTC.

V and J are TRBV6-4 and TRBJ2-1; D gene ambiguous. The V end was cut by 0 bases, the J end by 3 bases, with 6 bases between. The V gene's germline CDR1 is MRHNA and CDR2 SNTAGT. The CDR3 loop spans 14 amino acids. CDR3 loop: CASSDSVDYNEQFF. DNA for the CDR3: TGTGCCAGCAGTGACTCTGTGGACTACAATGAGCAGTTCTTC.

V is TRBV4-2 and J is TRBJ2-5; 7 bases align to TRBD1. The CDR3 runs 15 residues. Per the germline V gene, CDR1 is LGHNA and CDR2 is YNFKEQ. The ends lost 4 bases at V and 2 bases at J; junction bases unmatched: 7. In DNA form, the CDR3 reads TGTGCCAGCAGCCCGGGATCGGGACAGCAAGAGACCCAGTACTTC. Its translation is CASSPGSGQQETQYF.

This chain uses TRBV6-5 with TRBJ2-1, with 13 positions matching TRBD2. The germline V gene encodes CDR1 MNHEY and CDR2 SVGAGI. The length of the CDR3 is 15 residues. Germline trimming cut 6 bases from V and 7 bases from J; bases unmatched to any gene: 6. For the CDR3, the DNA is TGTGCCAGCAGCACGACTAGCGGGGGGAGAAATGAGCAGTTCTTC. Translation gives CASSTTSGGRNEQFF.

V is TRBV6-1 and J is TRBJ1-2; weak D call: TRBD1 (5 bases). In germline, CDR1 is MNHNS, CDR2 SASEGT. This CDR3 region has 15 residues. V lost 1 base to trimming and J lost 5 bases, with 14 bases between them. The CDR3 loop is CASSEGFFGGYGYTF. The CDR3 bases are TGTGCCAGCAGTGAAGGGTTTTTCGGGGGATATGGCTACACCTTC.

The chain joins TRBV4-1 to TRBJ2-7, with D possibly being TRBD1 (6 bases). Between the trimmed V and J ends, which lost 1 base and 0 bases, there was a span of 16 bases. Germline V CDR1 and CDR2: MGHRA, YSYEKL. The CDR3 spans 17 residues. The CDR3 loop is CASSQGDNWGHSYEQYF. CDR3 bases: TGCGCCAGCAGCCAAGGGGACAACTGGGGGCACTCCTACGAGCAGTACTTC.

This rearrangement joins TRBV5-5 to TRBJ1-1; TRBD1 might be the D (5 bases). Trimming removed 7 bases at V and 2 bases at J, with 18 bases between. This CDR3 has 15 amino acids. The germline V gene encodes CDR1 SGHKS and CDR2 YYEKEE (reference sequence). As DNA, the CDR3 is TGTGCCAGCCTCACATACCCAGGGTCCAACACTGAAGCTTTCTTT. This gives the protein CASLTYPGSNTEAFF.

CDR3 amino acids: CSVVRGQGEGGYTF. The CDR3 DNA follows: TGCAGCGTTGTTCGAGGACAGGGGGAAGGTGGCTACACCTTC. This chain links TRBV29-1 with TRBJ1-2; 10 nucleotides agree with TRBD1. J was trimmed by 7 bases and V by 4 bases; bases with no gene match: 9. This CDR3 comprises 14 residues. Germline CDR1 and CDR2: SQVTM and ANQGSEA.

The chain carries TRBV7-2 and TRBJ2-5; possible D gene TRBD1, 5 bases. V lost 2 bases to trimming and J lost 7 bases, with 17 bases between them. CDR3 length: 15 residues. CDR1 SGHTA and CDR2 FQGNSA come from the germline V gene. Here the CDR3 DNA reads TGTGCCAGCAGCTTAACCAGGGATGGTTCGGGGACCCAGTACTTC. Protein product: CASSLTRDGSGTQYF.

The chain employs TRBV7-3 and TRBJ2-1, with 7 bases aligning to TRBD2. CDR1 is SGHTA, CDR2 FQGTGA, per germline. There are 15 residues in the CDR3. V shed 7 bases, J shed 8 bases, and the junction held 14 bases outside the gene matches. In DNA form, the CDR3 reads TGTGCCAGCACCCCCGGACTAGGCCCTTTGGATGAGCAGTTCTTC. Its translation: CASTPGLGPLDEQFF.

The chain couples TRBV5-4 to TRBJ1-2; D is possibly TRBD1 (5 bases). Germline V gives CDR1 SGHNT, CDR2 YYREEE (reference sequence). With 3 bases removed from V and 9 bases from J, the gap between germline ends came to 18 bases. CDR3 length: 14 residues. The CDR3 nucleotides are TGTGCCAGCAGCTATGGTGCAGGGAGTATGCGCTACACCTTC. Its protein is CASSYGAGSMRYTF.

This sequence joins TRBV5-1 and TRBJ2-3; D is perhaps TRBD2 (5 bases). This CDR3 is built from 20 residues. CDR1 is SGHRS and CDR2 is YFSETQ in the germline V gene. The germline V and J ends were trimmed by 2 bases and 0 bases, with 25 bases remaining between them. Here the CDR3 reads CASSFHQDLAWDSSTDTQYF. The CDR3 nucleotides are TGCGCCAGCAGCTTTCATCAGGACCTAGCTTGGGATTCTAGCACAGATACGCAGTATTTT.

The chain employs TRBV5-1 and TRBJ2-5, with D possibly being TRBD2 (5 bases). This CDR3 contains 13 residues. Trimming removed 0 bases at V and 2 bases at J, with 5 bases between. Germline loops: CDR1 SGHRS, CDR2 YFSETQ. As DNA, the CDR3 is TGCGCCAGCAGCTTGGGACTACAAGAGACCCAGTACTTC. It yields the protein CASSLGLQETQYF.

The rearrangement uses TRBV7-2 and TRBJ2-1; no reliable D call. The CDR3 loop spans 14 amino acids. Germline V CDR1 and CDR2: SGHTA, FQGNSA. V gave up 2 bases and J gave up 10 bases, with 15 bases separating them. For the CDR3, the DNA is TGTGCCAGCAGCTTAATGATAAACTTGCCAGAGCAGTTCTTC. Its protein is CASSLMINLPEQFF.

This chain links TRBV5-4 with TRBJ2-5; TRBD1 matches at 8 bases. Trimming cost V 1 base and J 5 bases; bases outside gene matches: 7. Germline CDR1 and CDR2: SGHNT and YYREEE (reference sequence). This CDR3 contains 15 residues. In DNA, the CDR3 is TGTGCCAGCAGCTTGCCGGACAGGGTTCGGGAGACCCAGTACTTC. This codes for CASSLPDRVRETQYF.

V gene TRBV5-1 combines with J gene TRBJ1-1, with D perhaps TRBD1 (6 bases). The CDR3 contains 14 residues. Germline values: CDR1 SGHRS, CDR2 YFSETQ. V was clipped by 4 bases and J by 1 base, with 11 bases between them. CDR3 residues: CASSELQGNTEAFF. DNA of the CDR3: TGCGCCAGCAGCGAATTACAGGGGAACACTGAAGCTTTCTTT.

V gene TRBV7-9 combines with J gene TRBJ1-2, with 7 bases aligning to TRBD1. This CDR3 contains 13 residues. Losses at the gene ends were 5 bases for V and 4 bases for J; bases not matched to a gene: 4. Germline CDR1 is SEHNR and CDR2 is FQNEAQ (reference sequence). CDR3 coding DNA: TGTGCCAGCAGCCCGACAGGGATCTATGGCTACACCTTC. Amino acid sequence: CASSPTGIYGYTF.

This sequence joins TRBV4-2 and TRBJ2-1; 8 nucleotides line up with TRBD2. J lost 3 bases, V lost 1 base, and 2 bases had no gene match. This CDR3 is built from 15 residues. In germline, CDR1 is LGHNA, CDR2 YNFKEQ. The CDR3 loop reads CASSQGRGGYNEQFF. The CDR3 DNA is TGTGCCAGCAGCCAAGGCCGGGGGGGCTACAATGAGCAGTTCTTC.

The genes are TRBV28 and TRBJ1-1; no clear D. Germline lookup yields CDR1 MDHEN and CDR2 SYDVKM. The CDR3 contains 11 residues. V lost 6 bases to trimming and J lost 5 bases, with 7 bases between them. CDR3 loop: CASRVVTEAFF. For the CDR3, the DNA is TGTGCCAGCAGGGTGGTTACTGAAGCTTTCTTT.

The CDR3 loop reads CASSGWEKVNTDTQYF. CDR3 bases: TGTGCCAGCAGCGGGTGGGAGAAGGTGAACACAGATACGCAGTATTTT. The chain uses TRBV9 and TRBJ2-3, with a tentative D call TRBD2 (5 bases). From germline, CDR1 is SGDLS and CDR2 YYNGEE. The V gene lost 3 bases and the J gene lost 2 bases, with 16 bases spanning the gap. The CDR3 is 16 amino acids.